The next 10 T cell receptor beta chains were all read from a single sample in a study of graft-versus-host responses after intestinal transplantation. Only in-frame clones appear in the TCRdb table, and some are missing; sequencing was by immunoSEQ multiplex PCR. This sample has over 9,500 clones, with 94% found just once. Here the sequenced sample was PBMCs, taken 8 days after intestinal transplant. These receptors were taken from a human patient who received an intestinal transplant, so some T cells may come from the graft donor.

The V gene is TRBV28, the J gene TRBJ1-6, with 9 nucleotides matching TRBD1. Trimming at V came to 2 bases and at J to 8 bases, leaving 1 base not matched to a gene. CDR1 MDHEN and CDR2 SYDVKM come from the germline V gene. The CDR3 is 14 amino acids. The DNA of the CDR3 is TGTGCCAGCAGTTTAAGACAGGGGGATTCACCCCTCCACTTT. It codes for CASSLRQGDSPLHF.

This rearrangement joins TRBV7-6 to TRBJ2-1; D unclear. Germline V lookup: CDR1 SGHVS, CDR2 FNYEAQ. The V gene lost 5 bases and the J gene lost 1 base, with 6 bases spanning the gap. The CDR3 runs 13 residues. The CDR3 spells CASSDGSYNEQFF. In DNA form, the CDR3 reads TGTGCCAGCAGCGACGGATCCTACAATGAGCAGTTCTTC.

The chain couples TRBV28 to TRBJ1-1; D may be TRBD1 (5 bases). Between the trimmed V and J ends, which lost 5 bases and 7 bases, there was a span of 8 bases. The germline V gene has CDR1 MDHEN and CDR2 SYDVKM. This CDR3 comprises 11 residues. Here the CDR3 reads CASSDQGEAFF. In nucleotides, the CDR3 is TGTGCCAGCAGTGACCAGGGTGAAGCTTTCTTT.

J is TRBJ2-5 and V is TRBV28, with D possibly matching TRBD2 (5 bases). The V gene lost 2 bases and the J gene lost 1 base, with 17 bases spanning the gap. CDR1 and CDR2 (germline): MDHEN, SYDVKM. This CDR3 comprises 17 residues. Written as DNA, the CDR3 is TGTGCCAGCAGTTTACCACTCAGGCTAGCCAGCCAAGAGACCCAGTACTTC. Its protein product is CASSLPLRLASQETQYF.

The chain carries TRBV6-1 and TRBJ1-1; 7 positions agree with TRBD1. This CDR3 region has 13 residues. In germline, CDR1 is MNHNS, CDR2 SASEGT. V lost 8 bases to trimming and J lost 3 bases; unmatched junction nucleotides: 6. The chain's CDR3 is CASESGGDTEAFF. The CDR3 DNA sequence: TGTGCCAGCGAGTCAGGGGGGGACACTGAAGCTTTCTTT.

The chain couples TRBV5-5 to TRBJ1-1; no definite D call. V was trimmed by 1 base and J by 5 bases, leaving 6 bases between them. Germline V gene lookup returns CDR1 SGHKS and CDR2 YYEKEE (reference sequence). The CDR3 contains 12 residues. This CDR3 is CASSLSWTEAFF. In DNA form, the CDR3 reads TGTGCCAGCAGCTTGAGCTGGACTGAAGCTTTCTTT.

The chain has TRBV12-5 and TRBJ1-2, with TRBD1 matching 7 bases. Germline V gives CDR1 LGHNT, CDR2 FRNRAP. The CDR3 length is 14 residues. The ends lost 5 bases at V and 8 bases at J; junction bases unmatched: 11. The CDR3 nucleotides are TGTGCTAGTGGTCCGGGACAGTCTTTGGTCGGCTACACCTTC. Translated, it gives CASGPGQSLVGYTF.

This chain joins TRBV5-6 and TRBJ2-7; no firm D call. CDR3 length: 12 residues. Germline CDR1 reads SGHDT; CDR2 reads YYEEEE. The V end lost 4 bases, the J end lost 7 bases, and 12 bases lay between the germline ends. The CDR3 region is CASSIGETEQYF. The CDR3 nucleotides are TGTGCCAGCAGCATAGGAGAGACGGAGCAGTACTTC.

In this sample, this clone turned up once. V gene TRBV4-1 combines with J gene TRBJ2-3; D is possibly TRBD1 (6 bases). This CDR3 spans 13 amino acids. Per the germline V gene, CDR1 is MGHRA and CDR2 is YSYEKL. V was trimmed by 4 bases and J by 3 bases, leaving 8 bases between them. CDR3 sequence: CASSPRGTDTQYF. The CDR3 DNA reads as TGCGCCAGCAGCCCCAGGGGAACAGATACGCAGTATTTT.

The rearrangement joins TRBV5-1 to TRBJ2-1; D not resolved. Trimming shortened V by 4 bases and J by 8 bases, and 16 bases separated the two germline ends. There are 14 residues in the CDR3. The germline V gene encodes CDR1 SGHRS and CDR2 YFSETQ. The CDR3 spells CASSLGSREDEQFF. The CDR3 region has the DNA TGCGCCAGCAGCCTGGGGTCTCGCGAGGATGAGCAGTTCTTC.